Each of the 9 T cell receptor beta chains below was sequenced from the same sample in a study of T cell changes during pregnancy in multiple sclerosis. Using immunoSEQ multiplex PCR, the repertoire was profiled, and TCRdb retains in-frame clones only, with some absent. The sample shows approximately 89,000 clones, around 94% of them seen only once. The specimen comprised peripheral blood, sampled after pregnancy. These receptors were taken from a female donor in good health, enrolled as a control in a pregnancy study.

J is TRBJ1-1 and V is TRBV6-5; D is uncertain. This CDR3 region has 11 residues. Deletions cut 6 bases from V and 5 bases from J, with 7 bases between. Per germline, CDR1 MNHEY and CDR2 SVGAGI. CDR3 in DNA: TGTGCCAGCAGATCCCTTACTGAAGCTTTCTTT. Its translation is CASRSLTEAFF.

The chain joins TRBV5-4 to TRBJ2-1, with 9 positions matching TRBD2. CDR1 is SGHNT, CDR2 YYREEE, per germline (reference sequence). V was clipped by 4 bases and J by 12 bases; unmatched bases: 11. The CDR3 covers 14 residues. CDR3 residues: CASSRGRDQQRQFF. The DNA for the CDR3 is TGTGCCAGCAGCCGCGGGAGGGACCAGCAGCGGCAGTTCTTC.

The chain links TRBV18 to TRBJ2-7; D gene unclear. Trimming took off 2 bases at V and 3 bases at J, with 8 bases between the two ends. In germline, CDR1 is KGHSH, CDR2 LQKENI. This CDR3 has 13 amino acids. CDR3 in DNA: TGTGCCAGCTCACCATCCTCTAACTACGAGCAGTACTTC. Amino acids: CASSPSSNYEQYF. The full variable domain, rest sourced from reference TRBV18 and TRBJ2-7, is NAGVMQNPRHLVRRRGQEARLRCSPMKGHSHVYWYRQLPEEGLKFMVYLQKENIIDESGMPKERFSAEFPKEGPSILRIQQVVRGDSAAYFCASSPSSNYEQYFGPGTRLTVT.

Only a few counts were recorded for this clone. The chain links TRBV11-2 to TRBJ1-5, with unresolved D. CDR1 and CDR2 (germline): SGHAT, FQNNGV. Deletions cut 3 bases from V and 5 bases from J, with 5 bases between. CDR3 length: 12 residues. The CDR3 DNA is TGTGCCAGCAGCTTTCGTCATCAGCCCCAGCATTTT. Translation: CASSFRHQPQHF.

The V and J genes are TRBV5-8 and TRBJ2-1; TRBD2 aligns across 7 bases. V gave up 5 bases and J gave up 7 bases; unmatched junction bases: 12. The length of the CDR3 is 15 residues. The germline V gene has CDR1 SGHTS and CDR2 YDEGEE. CDR3 coding DNA: TGTGCCAGCAGTTTCCGGGACTATCAAAGGAATGAGCAGTTCTTC. Translating gives CASSFRDYQRNEQFF.

Here the CDR3 reads CSGGFGTGNYEQYF. The CDR3 DNA sequence: TGCAGCGGGGGTTTTGGGACAGGCAACTACGAGCAGTACTTC. The rearrangement links TRBV29-1 to TRBJ2-7, with 8 bases identical to TRBD1. This CDR3 is built from 14 residues. V dropped 7 bases and J dropped 3; count of bases not matched to a gene: 11. Germline CDR1 SQVTM, CDR2 ANQGSEA.

This chain links TRBV4-1 with TRBJ1-1, with no clear D. Trimming removed 0 bases from V and 1 base from J, with 9 bases in between. The CDR3 runs 15 residues. CDR1 MGHRA and CDR2 YSYEKL come from the germline V gene. As DNA, the CDR3 is TGCGCCAGCAGCCAAGACCGGAGGGCGAACACTGAAGCTTTCTTT. Residues: CASSQDRRANTEAFF.

The V and J genes are TRBV7-9 and TRBJ2-2, with 7 bases lining up with TRBD1. CDR1 is SEHNR and CDR2 is FQNEAQ in the germline V gene (reference sequence). The CDR3 runs to 15 residues. Losses at the gene ends were 4 bases for V and 4 bases for J; bases not matched to a gene: 6. The CDR3 nucleotides read TGTGCCAGCAGCTCATTGACAGGGAGCACCGGGGAGCTGTTTTTT. Encoded protein: CASSSLTGSTGELFF.

The chain carries TRBV6-5 and TRBJ1-1, with D unclear. Trimming took off 4 bases at V and 3 bases at J, with 9 bases between the two ends. The CDR3 loop spans 13 amino acids. Germline lookup yields CDR1 MNHEY and CDR2 SVGAGI. The CDR3 sequence: CASSFARDTEAFF. The CDR3 coding sequence is TGTGCCAGCAGTTTCGCGAGGGACACTGAAGCTTTCTTT.